This T cell receptor (beta chain) stems from a study of T cell responses to AZD1222 COVID-19 vaccine. This CDR3 is built from 14 residues. Germline CDR1 reads LNHDA; CDR2 reads SQIVND (reference sequence). Trimming took off 6 bases at V and 2 bases at J, with 11 bases between the two ends. Using immunoSEQ multiplex PCR, the repertoire was profiled, and TCRdb retains in-frame clones only, with some absent. The table shows around 140,000 clones, with about 91% occurring only once. This chain connects TRBV19 to TRBJ1-3, with a weak D call TRBD1 (5 bases). The TCR was taken from an adult who received the AZD1222 COVID-19 vaccine. This material consisted of peripheral blood, taken 28 days after the second AZD1222 dose. The CDR3 bases are TGTGCCAGTAGACTGCAGGGACCTGGAAACACCATATATTTT. This codes for CASRLQGPGNTIYF.